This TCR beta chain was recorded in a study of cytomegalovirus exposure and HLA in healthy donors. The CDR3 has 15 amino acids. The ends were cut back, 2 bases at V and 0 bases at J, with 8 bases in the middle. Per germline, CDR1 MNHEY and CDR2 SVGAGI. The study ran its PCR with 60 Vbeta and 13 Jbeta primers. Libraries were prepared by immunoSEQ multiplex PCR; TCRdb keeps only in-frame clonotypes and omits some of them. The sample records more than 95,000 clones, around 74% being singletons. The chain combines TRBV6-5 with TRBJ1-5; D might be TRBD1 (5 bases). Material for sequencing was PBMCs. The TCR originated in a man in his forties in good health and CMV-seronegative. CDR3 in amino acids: CASSYRQYSNQPQHF. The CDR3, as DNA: TGTGCCAGCAGTTACCGACAGTATAGCAATCAGCCCCAGCATTTT.